The clone carrying this TCR beta chain was observed at least ten times. Attachment of unique molecular identifiers to individual cDNA molecules was performed in the library. One entry per CDR3 protein, called by TCRdb with MiXCR from the RACE reads. The repertoire holds 85,000 or so distinct CDR3 sequences, around 10% seen once, with more than 1.5% in the top ten. This entry comes from a study of human T cells and chemical hapten exposure. Germline CDR1 and CDR2: MNHGY and SAAAGT. The ends were cut back, 5 bases at V and 3 bases at J, with 17 bases in the middle. The CDR3 runs to 16 residues. The time point is: patch test 2, 6 weeks after DPC sensitization. Treatment of the sample: therapeutic diphenylcyclopropenone sensitization with weekly scalp DPC.

The sequence derives from a man aged 18 to 30 with alopecia areata. Some clones in this sample may be carry-over from other donors' samples. The chain uses TRBV6-8 and TRBJ1-5, with TRBD1 as a possible D gene (6 bases). Sequenced material: whole blood, taken in connection with sensitization to the hapten diphenylcyclopropenone (DPC). The CDR3 region is CASSNDRSYYNQPQHF. In DNA, the CDR3 is TGTGCCAGCAGTAACGACAGGTCCTATTACAATCAGCCCCAGCATTTT.